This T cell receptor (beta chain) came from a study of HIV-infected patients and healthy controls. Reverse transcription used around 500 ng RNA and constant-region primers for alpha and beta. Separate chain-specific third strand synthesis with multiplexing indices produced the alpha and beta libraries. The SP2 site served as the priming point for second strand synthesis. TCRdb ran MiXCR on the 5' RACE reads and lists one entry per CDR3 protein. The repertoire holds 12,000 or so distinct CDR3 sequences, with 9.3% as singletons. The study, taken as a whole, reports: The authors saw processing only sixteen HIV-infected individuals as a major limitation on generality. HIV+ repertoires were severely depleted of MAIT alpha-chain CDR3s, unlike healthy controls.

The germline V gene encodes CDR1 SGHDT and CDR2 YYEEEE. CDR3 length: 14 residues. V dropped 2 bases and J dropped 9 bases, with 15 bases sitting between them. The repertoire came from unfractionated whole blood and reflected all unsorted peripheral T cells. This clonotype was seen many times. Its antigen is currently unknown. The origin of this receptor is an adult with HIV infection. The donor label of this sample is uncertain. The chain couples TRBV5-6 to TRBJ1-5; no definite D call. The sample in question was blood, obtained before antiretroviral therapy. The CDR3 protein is CASSFTQVNGPQHF. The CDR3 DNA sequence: TGTGCCAGCAGCTTTACCCAGGTGAATGGGCCCCAGCATTTT.